The rows below give T cell receptor beta chains drawn from one sample of a study of blood T cells in healthy people across ages. TCRdb re-derived calls from the 5' RACE reads in MiXCR, one entry per CDR3 protein. The sample lists some 780,000 distinct CDR3 sequences, more than 50% seen once, with 20% to 30% in the top ten. Sequencing used blood. The receptors stem from a man in his forties in good health. Each CDR3 is given with its conserved first and last residue. The D gene is left open where the match is weak. Not all rows give a size; the values are once, few, many and, for expanded clones, a class.

clone size	D gene	J gene	V gene	CDR3 DNA	CDR3 protein
few	NA	TRBJ2-1	TRBV25-1	TGTGCCAGCAGTGATAGCCGGCCAAGCTCCTACAATGAGCAGTTCTTC	CASSDSRPSSYNEQFF
NA	NA	TRBJ2-2	TRBV20-1	TGCAGTGCTAGATCGGAGGTTGGCACCGGGGAGCTGTTTTTT	CSARSEVGTGELFF
NA	TRBD2	TRBJ2-7	TRBV12-3/TRBV12-4	TGTGCCAGCGGGACTAGCTCGGTGGGTTCCTACGAGCAGTACTTC	CASGTSSVGSYEQYF
NA	NA	TRBJ2-7	TRBV21-1	TGTGCCAGCAGCAAAGCCCACAGCTCCTACGAGCAGTACTTC	CASSKAHSSYEQYF
NA	NA	TRBJ2-5	TRBV5-1	TGCGCCAGCAGCCGAATGTGGGGGGAAGAGACCCAGTACTTC	CASSRMWGEETQYF
NA	NA	TRBJ2-7	TRBV27	TGTGCCAGCAGTCCTCAGGGTTCCTACGAGCAGTACTTC	CASSPQGSYEQYF
NA	TRBD2	TRBJ2-1	TRBV3-1	TGTGCCAGCAGCCAAGGGCAGCTAGCGGGACACTACAATGAGCAGTTCTTC	CASSQGQLAGHYNEQFF
NA	TRBD1	TRBJ1-2	TRBV28	TGTGCCACGCAACAGGGGAACTATGGCTACACCTTC	CATQQGNYGYTF
NA	TRBD1	TRBJ2-7	TRBV28	TGTGCCAGCAGTTCCCCCACTAGGACAGGGAGCTCCTACGAGCAGTACTTC	CASSSPTRTGSSYEQYF
NA	NA	TRBJ2-7	TRBV25-1	TGTGCCAGCAGCCTGGCAGCGGCCTCCTACGAGCAGTACTTC	CASSLAAASYEQYF
NA	NA	TRBJ2-5	TRBV5-1	TGCGCCAGCAGCTTGGGAGGGCGGTCCGGGGAGACCCAGTACTTC	CASSLGGRSGETQYF
few	TRBD2	TRBJ2-5	TRBV6-1	TGTGCCAGCAGTTCCGGGACTAGCGGAGTTGGGGGGACCCAGTACTTC	CASSSGTSGVGGTQYF
few	NA	TRBJ2-2	TRBV5-1	TGCGCCAGCAGCTTGGAAGGAGGGGTTGACACCGGGGAGCTGTTTTTT	CASSLEGGVDTGELFF
NA	TRBD2	TRBJ2-3	TRBV20-1	TGCAGTGCGAAGGGGACTAGCGGGAGGGCAGATACGCAGTATTTT	CSAKGTSGRADTQYF
NA	TRBD2	TRBJ2-1	TRBV3-1	TGTGCCAGCAGCCCGCAGCTAGCGGGAGCCACGAATGAGCAGTTCTTC	CASSPQLAGATNEQFF
many	NA	TRBJ1-2	TRBV5-5	TGTGCCAGCAGCTTTCGTGAGAACTCTAACTATGGCTACACCTTC	CASSFRENSNYGYTF
NA	NA	TRBJ1-6	TRBV5-6	TGTGCCAGCAGCTTGAACAGACTATATAATTCACCCCTCCACTTT	CASSLNRLYNSPLHF
NA	TRBD2	TRBJ2-5	TRBV24-1	TGTGCCACCAGTGGGACTAGCGGGTCTTCACAAGAGACCCAGTACTTC	CATSGTSGSSQETQYF
few	NA	TRBJ1-1	TRBV4-2	TGTGCCAGCAGCCAAGATAATTCTGAAGCTTTCTTT	CASSQDNSEAFF
NA	NA	TRBJ2-5	TRBV18	TGTGCCAGCTCACCCTATGACGAACAGTACTTC	CASSPYDEQYF
NA	TRBD1	TRBJ2-3	TRBV29-1	TGCAGCGTCGCAGGGACAGGGGCCACAGATACGCAGTATTTT	CSVAGTGATDTQYF
NA	NA	TRBJ2-1	TRBV28	TGTGCCAGCAGTTCCGCCGTGAGTGCGGCCTCCAACAATGAGCAGTTCTTC	CASSSAVSAASNNEQFF
NA	NA	TRBJ1-2	TRBV29-1	TGCAGCGTTGAAGATGTCGGGGCCTATGGCTACACCTTC	CSVEDVGAYGYTF
NA	NA	TRBJ2-3	TRBV6-2/TRBV6-3	TGTGCCAGCAGCCCCCGGAGCCCCGATACGCAGTATTTT	CASSPRSPDTQYF
NA	NA	TRBJ2-7	TRBV29-1	TGCAGCGTTGGCGGGTCCCAGACCTACGAGCAGTACTTC	CSVGGSQTYEQYF
NA	TRBD1	TRBJ1-2	TRBV19	TGTGCCAGTACCTACCAGGGACAGGGGGCTGGTTATGGCTACACCTTC	CASTYQGQGAGYGYTF
NA	NA	TRBJ2-6	TRBV2	TGTGCCAGCAGTGTGATTCAGTCTGGGGCCAACGTCCTGACTTTC	CASSVIQSGANVLTF
many	NA	TRBJ1-5	TRBV11-1	TGTGCCAGCAGCTTCGCAGGGAATAATCAGCCCCAGCATTTT	CASSFAGNNQPQHF
NA	NA	TRBJ2-7	TRBV29-1	TGCAGCGTTGGGGCGGATCACTCCTACGAGCAGTACTTC	CSVGADHSYEQYF
NA	TRBD1	TRBJ2-5	TRBV5-5	TGTGCCAGCAGTTCGGGACAGTCGGAAGAGACCCAGTACTTC	CASSSGQSEETQYF
few	NA	TRBJ2-7	TRBV6-2/TRBV6-3	TGTGCCAGCAGTATCCGAGGACGGACCTACGAGCAGTACTTC	CASSIRGRTYEQYF